This T cell receptor (beta chain) was captured by sequencing in a study of radiation and T cells in renal cell carcinoma. General study results and limits: From baseline, blood top tumor clonotypes peaked at 2 weeks post-radiation.

Clones were read by immunoSEQ multiplex PCR, and TCRdb kept only the in-frame ones, dropping some. The sample has roughly 140,000 clones; roughly 87% are singletons. To note about this clone: Its matching antigen is unknown.

The sample's time point: blood 2 weeks post-SBRT. Described treatment: 15 Gy SBRT to primary tumor, nephrectomy 4 weeks later. Germline CDR1 and CDR2: SGHDN and FVKESK. Trimming took off 2 bases at V and 5 bases at J, with 12 bases between the two ends. This CDR3 is 14 amino acids long. The source of this sequence is a woman aged 50 to 60 with renal cell carcinoma. This specimen consisted of blood, obtained from a patient whose treatment included radiotherapy and nephrectomy. The chain recombines TRBV14 with TRBJ1-2; D ambiguous. CDR3 sequence: CASSQTPAGYGYTF. CDR3 in DNA: TGTGCCAGCAGCCAAACTCCGGCCGGGTATGGCTACACCTTC. Combining the CDR3 with reference TRBV14 and TRBJ1-2 gives the whole variable domain EAGVTQFPSHSVIEKGQTVTLRCDPISGHDNLYWYRRVMGKEIKFLLHFVKESKQDESGMPNNRFLAERTGGTYSTLKVQPAELEDSGVYFCASSQTPAGYGYTFGSGTRLTVV.